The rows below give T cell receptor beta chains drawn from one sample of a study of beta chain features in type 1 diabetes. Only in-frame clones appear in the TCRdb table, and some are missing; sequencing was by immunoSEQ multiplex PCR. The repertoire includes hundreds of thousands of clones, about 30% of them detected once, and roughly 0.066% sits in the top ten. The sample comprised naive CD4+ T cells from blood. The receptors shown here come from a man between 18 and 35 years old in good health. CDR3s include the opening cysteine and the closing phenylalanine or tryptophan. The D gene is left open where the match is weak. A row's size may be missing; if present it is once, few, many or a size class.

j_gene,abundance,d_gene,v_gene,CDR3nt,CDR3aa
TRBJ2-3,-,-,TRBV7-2,TGTGCCAGCAGCTTTGATTTCTCGAGCACAGATACGCAGTATTTT,CASSFDFSSTDTQYF
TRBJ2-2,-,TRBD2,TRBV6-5,TGTGCCAGCAGTTCGCGGGAGCATAGCGGGGAGCTGTTTTTT,CASSSREHSGELFF
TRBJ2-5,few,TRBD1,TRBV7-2,TGTGCCAGCAGCTTCCAAACGACCCTCGGGACAGGGTGGGGAGAGACCCAGTACTTC,CASSFQTTLGTGWGETQYF
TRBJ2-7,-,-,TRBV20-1,TGCAGTGCTAGTTCGCAATACGAGCAGTACTTC,CSASSQYEQYF
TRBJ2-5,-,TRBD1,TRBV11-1,TGTGCCAGCAGCTCACAGGGGAAGCAAGAGACCCAGTACTTC,CASSSQGKQETQYF
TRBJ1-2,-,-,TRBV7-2,TGTGCCAGCAGCTTCAGGGGACGCGATGTAGGCTACACCTTC,CASSFRGRDVGYTF
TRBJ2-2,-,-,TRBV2,TGTGCCACCCCGGGACTGGGGAACACCGGGGAGCTGTTTTTT,CATPGLGNTGELFF
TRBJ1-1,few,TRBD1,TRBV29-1,TGCAGCGTTGCGACAGGGGGGAACACTGAAGCTTTCTTT,CSVATGGNTEAFF
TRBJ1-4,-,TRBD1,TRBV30,TGTGCCTGGCAGACAGGGACAACTAATGAAAAACTGTTTTTT,CAWQTGTTNEKLFF
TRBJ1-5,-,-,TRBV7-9,TGTGCCAGCAGCTTAGGTTCTGCCGGGGAGCAGCCCCAGCATTTT,CASSLGSAGEQPQHF
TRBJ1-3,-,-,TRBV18,TGTGCCAGCTCACCACCCCAGGGTTTGAGAGGAAACACCATATATTTT,CASSPPQGLRGNTIYF
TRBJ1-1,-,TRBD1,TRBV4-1,TGCGCCAGCAGCCAAGCTCTTCCGGGACAGGGACGTACTGAAGCTTTCTTT,CASSQALPGQGRTEAFF
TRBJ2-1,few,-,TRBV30,TGTGCCTGGAGTAAAGGGCTACCAATCATACTTGAGCAGTTCTTC,CAWSKGLPIILEQFF
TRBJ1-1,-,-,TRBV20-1,TGCAGTGCTCGGCTGAACACTGAAGCTTTCTTT,CSARLNTEAFF
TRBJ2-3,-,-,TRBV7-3,TGTGCCAGCAGCCAAGCGTCCCCAGATACGCAGTATTTT,CASSQASPDTQYF
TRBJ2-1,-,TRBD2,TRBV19,TGTGCCAGTAGTGAAATAGCGGGAGGGCCCTACAATGAGCAGTTCTTC,CASSEIAGGPYNEQFF
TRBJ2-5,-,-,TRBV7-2,TGTGCCAGCGGCCGGGAGCCGGCACAAGAGACCCAGTACTTC,CASGREPAQETQYF
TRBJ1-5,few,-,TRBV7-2,TGTGCCAGCAGCTTAGGGGGAGGAAGCAATCAGCCCCAGCATTTT,CASSLGGGSNQPQHF
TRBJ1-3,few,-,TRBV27,TGTGCCAGCAGTTTACGTGGCTCTGGAAACACCATATATTTT,CASSLRGSGNTIYF
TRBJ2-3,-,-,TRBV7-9,TGTGCCAGCAGCACTCCTAGAGGGGGAAAGTCGCCAGATACGCAGTATTTT,CASSTPRGGKSPDTQYF
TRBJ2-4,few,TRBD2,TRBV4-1,TGCGCCAGCAGCCAAGGCCTGGGGGGGTTAGCCAAAAACATTCAGTACTTC,CASSQGLGGLAKNIQYF
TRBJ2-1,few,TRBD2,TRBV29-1,TGCAGCGTGGATTCCGAGAAGGGAGGGCCCTACAATGAGCAGTTCTTC,CSVDSEKGGPYNEQFF
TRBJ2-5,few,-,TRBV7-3,TGTGCCAGCAGCTTACTACAGGAAAGAAAGGGGTCCCAGTACTTC,CASSLLQERKGSQYF
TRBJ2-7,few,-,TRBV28,TGTGCCACCCGGGACTCCAGCTCCTACGAGCAGTACTTC,CATRDSSSYEQYF
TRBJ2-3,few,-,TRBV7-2,TGTGCCAGCAGCCCTACGTTGGTACAACATACGCAGTATTTT,CASSPTLVQHTQYF
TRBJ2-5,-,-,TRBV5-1,TGCGCCAGCAGCTACGTCCAGGCCTCGGGAGAGACCCAGTACTTC,CASSYVQASGETQYF
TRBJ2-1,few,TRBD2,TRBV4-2,TGTGCCAGCAGCCAACGGACGGGAGGAGATAATGAGCAGTTCTTC,CASSQRTGGDNEQFF
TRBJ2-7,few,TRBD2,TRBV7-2,TGTGCCAGCAGCTGGAAGCGGGAGAACTACGAGCAGTACTTC,CASSWKRENYEQYF
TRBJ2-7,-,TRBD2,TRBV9,TGTGCCAGCAGCTACCAAGCGGGGCCCTCCTACGAGCAGTACTTC,CASSYQAGPSYEQYF
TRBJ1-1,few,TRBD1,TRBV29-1,TGCAGCGACCTACAGGGGGTGACTGAAGCTTTCTTT,CSDLQGVTEAFF
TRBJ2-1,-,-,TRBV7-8,TGTGCCAGCAGCTCGACCTGGATTTTAAACAATGAGCAGTTCTTC,CASSSTWILNNEQFF
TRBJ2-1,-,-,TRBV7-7,TGTGCTAGCAGCCCCCAGGTGGGCGGTTACAATGAGCAGTTCTTC,CASSPQVGGYNEQFF
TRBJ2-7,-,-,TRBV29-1,TGCAGCGTTGATGTGGGTTACGAGCAGTACTTC,CSVDVGYEQYF
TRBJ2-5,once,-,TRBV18,TGTGCCAGCTCACCACAGGGCGGCCCCCAGTACTTC,CASSPQGGPQYF
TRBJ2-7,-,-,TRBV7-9,TGTGCCAGCAGCTTAGCTAGAGCCGAGCAGTACTTC,CASSLARAEQYF
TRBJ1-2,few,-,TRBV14,TGTGCCAGCAGCCAAGGGATCCAGGGCCTTTACGGCTACACCTTC,CASSQGIQGLYGYTF
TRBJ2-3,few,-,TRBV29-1,TGCAGCGTTGAAATCTCGGATACGCAGTATTTT,CSVEISDTQYF
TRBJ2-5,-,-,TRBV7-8,TGTGCCAGCAGCTGGACCGAACCCCAGGCCCAGTACTTC,CASSWTEPQAQYF
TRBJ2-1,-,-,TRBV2,TGTGCCAGCAGCCTTCAAGGAGACTCCTACAATGAGCAGTTCTTC,CASSLQGDSYNEQFF
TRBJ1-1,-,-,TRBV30,TGTGCCTGGAGTACTGGGGATTGGGGGTTGTCTGAAGCTTTCTTT,CAWSTGDWGLSEAFF
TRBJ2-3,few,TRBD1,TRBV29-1,TGCAGCACCCGACAGGGCGGAGCGGTAGATACGCAGTATTTT,CSTRQGGAVDTQYF
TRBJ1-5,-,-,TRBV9,TGTGCCAGCAGCGTAGAGGTGGGTCAGCCCCAGCATTTT,CASSVEVGQPQHF
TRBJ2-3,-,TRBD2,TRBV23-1,TGCGCCAGCAGTCAATCGGCTAGCGGGAGGCGAGTGGAGGATACGCAGTATTTT,CASSQSASGRRVEDTQYF
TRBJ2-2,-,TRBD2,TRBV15,TGTGCCACCAGCAGGAGGGGAGGGGTTGACACCGGGGAGCTGTTTTTT,CATSRRGGVDTGELFF
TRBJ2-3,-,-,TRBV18,TGTGCCAGCTCACCGGACCGGAATACGCAGTATTTT,CASSPDRNTQYF
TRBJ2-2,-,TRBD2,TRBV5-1,TGCGCCAGCAGCTTGGAAGGCGCGGGAGGGTCCGACACCGGGGAGCTGTTTTTT,CASSLEGAGGSDTGELFF
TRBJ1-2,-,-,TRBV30,TGTGCCTGGACGCTAGGGTACAGCAAAGGGTATGGCTACACCTTC,CAWTLGYSKGYGYTF
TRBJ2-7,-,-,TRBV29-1,TGCAGCGTTCCACTGGGGGGAGCCGGCGAGCAGTACTTC,CSVPLGGAGEQYF
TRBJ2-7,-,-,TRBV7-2,TGTGCCAGCAGCTTCGCTTACGAGCAGTACTTC,CASSFAYEQYF
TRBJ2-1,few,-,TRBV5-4,TGTGCCAGCAGCTCGCAATCGGCCTCCTACAATGAGCAGTTCTTC,CASSSQSASYNEQFF
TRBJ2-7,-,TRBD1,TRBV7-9,TGTGCCAGCAGCACGGACAGGTACGAGCAGTACTTC,CASSTDRYEQYF
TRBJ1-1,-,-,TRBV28,TGTGCCAGCAGTTTTTGGGGGGACAACACTGAAGCTTTCTTT,CASSFWGDNTEAFF
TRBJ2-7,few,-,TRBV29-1,TGCAGCGCTGCCGACAGTCCCTACGAGCAGTACTTC,CSAADSPYEQYF
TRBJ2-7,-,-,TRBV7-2,TGTGCCAGCAGCTTAGTTGCCAGCCCAACCTACGAGCAGTACTTC,CASSLVASPTYEQYF
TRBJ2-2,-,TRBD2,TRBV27,TGTGCCAGCAGTTTCATCCTAGCGGGAGGGCCCCCGAACACCGGGGAGCTGTTTTTT,CASSFILAGGPPNTGELFF
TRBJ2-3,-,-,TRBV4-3,TGCGCCAGCAGCCAAGATCTGTCCAGTGGGGGAAGGCTTAGCACAGATACGCAGTATTTT,CASSQDLSSGGRLSTDTQYF
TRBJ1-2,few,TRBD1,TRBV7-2,TGTGCCAGCAGCTGGGACAGGGGGTTGGGCTACACCTTC,CASSWDRGLGYTF
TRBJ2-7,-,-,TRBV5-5,TGTGCCAGCAGCTTGACTCTGGACGAGCAGTACTTC,CASSLTLDEQYF
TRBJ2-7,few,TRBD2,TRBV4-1,TGCGCCAGCAGCCAAGGGGCTAGCGGGAGTATATACGAGCAGTACTTC,CASSQGASGSIYEQYF
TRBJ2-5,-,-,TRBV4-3,TGCGCCAGCAGCCAAGATTGGTCGGGGACTGGGTACCAAGAGACCCAGTACTTC,CASSQDWSGTGYQETQYF